Each of the 2 T cell receptor beta chains below was sequenced from the same sample in a study of cytomegalovirus exposure and HLA in healthy donors. Sequencing used immunoSEQ multiplex PCR; TCRdb keeps in-frame clones, though not all of them. The table has about 310,000 clones, approximately 91% seen once. Sequenced sample: PBMCs. Receptors originate from a man aged 25-40 years in good health and CMV-seronegative.

This chain uses TRBV10-2 with TRBJ2-1; D call uncertain. Germline lookup yields CDR1 WSHSY and CDR2 SAAADI. The CDR3 has 14 residues. Trimming left V 5 bases short and J 0 bases short, with 8 bases between. This chain's CDR3 is CASSPASSYNEQFF. Here the CDR3 DNA reads TGCGCCAGCAGTCCAGCGAGCTCCTACAATGAGCAGTTCTTC.

V is TRBV27 and J is TRBJ2-3, with 8 positions matching TRBD1. This CDR3 region has 19 residues. V was pared by 0 bases and J by 0 bases, with 11 bases of the junction left unmatched. CDR1 MNHEY and CDR2 SMNVEV come from the germline V gene (reference sequence). The CDR3 sequence is CASSLSPPGTGTSTDTQYF. DNA of the CDR3: TGTGCCAGCAGTTTATCGCCCCCAGGGACAGGTACTAGCACAGATACGCAGTATTTT.